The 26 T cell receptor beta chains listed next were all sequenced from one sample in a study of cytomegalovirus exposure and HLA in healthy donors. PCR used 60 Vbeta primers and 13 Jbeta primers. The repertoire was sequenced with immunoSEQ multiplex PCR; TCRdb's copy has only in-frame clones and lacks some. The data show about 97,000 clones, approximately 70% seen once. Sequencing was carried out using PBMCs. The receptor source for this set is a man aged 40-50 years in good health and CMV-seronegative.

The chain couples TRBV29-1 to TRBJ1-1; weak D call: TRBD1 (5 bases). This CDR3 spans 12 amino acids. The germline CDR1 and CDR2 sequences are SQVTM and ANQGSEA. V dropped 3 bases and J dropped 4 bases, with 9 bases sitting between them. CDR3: CSVDGGSTEAFF. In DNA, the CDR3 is TGCAGCGTTGACGGGGGGAGCACTGAAGCTTTCTTT. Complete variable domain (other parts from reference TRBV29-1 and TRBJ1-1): SAVISQKPSRDICQRGTSLTIQCQVDSQVTMMFWYRQQPGQSLTLIATANQGSEATYESGFVIDKFPISRPNLTFSTLTVSNMSPEDSSIYLCSVDGGSTEAFFGQGTRLTVV.

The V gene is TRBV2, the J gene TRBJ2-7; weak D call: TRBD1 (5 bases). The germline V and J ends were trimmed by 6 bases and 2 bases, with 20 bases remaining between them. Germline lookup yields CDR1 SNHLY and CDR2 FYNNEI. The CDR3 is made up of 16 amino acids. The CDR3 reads CASRNKGSGIAYEQYF. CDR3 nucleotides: TGTGCCAGCAGGAACAAAGGGTCAGGGATTGCCTACGAGCAGTACTTC.

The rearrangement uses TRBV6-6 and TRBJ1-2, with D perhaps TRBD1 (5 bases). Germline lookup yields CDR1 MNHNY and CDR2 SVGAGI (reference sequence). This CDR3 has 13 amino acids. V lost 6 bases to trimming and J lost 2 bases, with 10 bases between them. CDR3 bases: TGTGCCAGCAGACAGGACAAGAACTATGGCTACACCTTC. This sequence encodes CASRQDKNYGYTF.

The DNA of the CDR3 is TGTGCCAGCAGTTTCTTGGCTTACAATGAGCAGTTCTTC. It yields the protein CASSFLAYNEQFF. The chain combines TRBV27 with TRBJ2-1; no reliable D call. Germline CDR1 and CDR2: MNHEY and SMNVEV (reference sequence). CDR3 size: 13 residues. The V gene lost 3 bases and the J gene lost 4 bases, with 7 bases spanning the gap.

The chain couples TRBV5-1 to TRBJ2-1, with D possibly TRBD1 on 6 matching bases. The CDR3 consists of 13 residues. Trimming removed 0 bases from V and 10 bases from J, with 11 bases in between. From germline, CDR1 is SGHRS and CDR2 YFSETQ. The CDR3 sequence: CASSLAGTNEQFF. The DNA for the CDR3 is TGCGCCAGCAGCTTGGCGGGGACAAACGAGCAGTTCTTC.

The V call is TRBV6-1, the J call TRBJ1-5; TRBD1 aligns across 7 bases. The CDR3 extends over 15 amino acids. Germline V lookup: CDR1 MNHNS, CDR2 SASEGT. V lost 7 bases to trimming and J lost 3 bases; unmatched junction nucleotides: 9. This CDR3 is CASNWRGQYNQPQHF. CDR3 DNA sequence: TGTGCCAGCAACTGGAGGGGGCAGTACAATCAGCCCCAGCATTTT.

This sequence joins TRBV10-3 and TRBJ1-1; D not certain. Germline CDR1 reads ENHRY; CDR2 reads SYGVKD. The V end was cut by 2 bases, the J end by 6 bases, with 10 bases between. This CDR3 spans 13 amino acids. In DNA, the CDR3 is TGTGCCATCAGTGAGACGAAAAGAGCTGAAGCTTTCTTT. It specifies CAISETKRAEAFF.

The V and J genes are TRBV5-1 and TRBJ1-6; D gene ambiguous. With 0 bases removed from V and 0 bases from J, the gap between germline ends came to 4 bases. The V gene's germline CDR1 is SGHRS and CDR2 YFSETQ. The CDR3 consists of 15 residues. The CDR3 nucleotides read TGCGCCAGCAGCTTGGCGGGCTCCTATAATTCACCCCTCCACTTT. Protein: CASSLAGSYNSPLHF.

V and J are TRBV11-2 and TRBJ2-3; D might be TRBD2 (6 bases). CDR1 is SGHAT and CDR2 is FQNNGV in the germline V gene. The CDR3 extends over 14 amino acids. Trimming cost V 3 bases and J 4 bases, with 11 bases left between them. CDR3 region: CASSLGWGADTQYF. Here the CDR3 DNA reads TGTGCCAGCAGCTTGGGGTGGGGGGCAGATACGCAGTATTTT.

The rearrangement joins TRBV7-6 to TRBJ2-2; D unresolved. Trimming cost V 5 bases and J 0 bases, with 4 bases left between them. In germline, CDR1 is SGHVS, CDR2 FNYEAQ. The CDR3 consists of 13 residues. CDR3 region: CASSPANTGELFF. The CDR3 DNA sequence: TGTGCCAGCAGCCCAGCGAACACCGGGGAGCTGTTTTTT.

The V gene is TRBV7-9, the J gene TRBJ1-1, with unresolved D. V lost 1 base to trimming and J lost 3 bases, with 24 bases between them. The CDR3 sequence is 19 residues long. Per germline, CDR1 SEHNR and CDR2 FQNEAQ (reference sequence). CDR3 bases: TGTGCCAGCAGCTTAGGGATTGATGGTGAGAGGCCAACGGACACTGAAGCTTTCTTT. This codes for CASSLGIDGERPTDTEAFF.

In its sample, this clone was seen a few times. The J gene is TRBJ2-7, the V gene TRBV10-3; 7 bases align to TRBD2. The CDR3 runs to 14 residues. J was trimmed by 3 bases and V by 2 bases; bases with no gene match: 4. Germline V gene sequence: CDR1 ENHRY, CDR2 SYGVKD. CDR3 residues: CAISESGIDYEQYF. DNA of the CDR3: TGTGCCATCAGTGAGAGCGGGATAGACTACGAGCAGTACTTC.

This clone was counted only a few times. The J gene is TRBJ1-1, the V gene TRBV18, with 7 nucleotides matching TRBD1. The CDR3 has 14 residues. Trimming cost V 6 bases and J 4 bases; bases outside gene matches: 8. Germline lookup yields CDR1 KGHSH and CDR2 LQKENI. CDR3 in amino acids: CASSRDRESTEAFF. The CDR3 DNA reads TGTGCCAGCTCTCGGGACAGAGAGAGCACTGAAGCTTTCTTT.

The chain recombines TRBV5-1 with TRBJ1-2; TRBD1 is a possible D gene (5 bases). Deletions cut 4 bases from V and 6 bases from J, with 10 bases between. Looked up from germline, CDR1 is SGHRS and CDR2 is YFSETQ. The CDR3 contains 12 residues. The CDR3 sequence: CASSLQGDGYTF. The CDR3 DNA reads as TGCGCCAGCAGCCTCCAAGGGGATGGCTACACCTTC.

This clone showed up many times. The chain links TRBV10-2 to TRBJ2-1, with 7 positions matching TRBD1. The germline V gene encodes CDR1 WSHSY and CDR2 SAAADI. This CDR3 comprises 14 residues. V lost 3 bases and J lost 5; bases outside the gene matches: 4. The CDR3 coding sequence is TGCGCCAGCAGTGAACAGGGGCGCGACAATGAGCAGTTCTTC. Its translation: CASSEQGRDNEQFF.

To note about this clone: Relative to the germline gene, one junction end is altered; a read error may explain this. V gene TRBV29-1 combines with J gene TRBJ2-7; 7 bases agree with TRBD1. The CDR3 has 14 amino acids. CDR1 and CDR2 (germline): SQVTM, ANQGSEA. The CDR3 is CSAETGTASYEQYF. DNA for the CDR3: TGCAGCGCTGAAACCGGGACAGCCTCCTACGAGCAGTACTTC.

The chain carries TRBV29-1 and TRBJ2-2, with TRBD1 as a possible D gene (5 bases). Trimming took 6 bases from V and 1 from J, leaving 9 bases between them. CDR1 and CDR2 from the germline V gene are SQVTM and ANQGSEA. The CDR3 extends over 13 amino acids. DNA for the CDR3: TGCAGCGTAATAAGGGGGAACACCGGGGAGCTGTTTTTT. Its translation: CSVIRGNTGELFF.

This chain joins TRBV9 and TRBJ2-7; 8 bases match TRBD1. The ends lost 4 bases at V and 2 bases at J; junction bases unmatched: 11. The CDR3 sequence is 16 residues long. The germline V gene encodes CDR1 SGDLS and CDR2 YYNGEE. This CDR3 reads CASSRTGQGAPYEQYF. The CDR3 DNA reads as TGTGCCAGCAGCCGTACTGGACAGGGAGCACCCTACGAGCAGTACTTC.

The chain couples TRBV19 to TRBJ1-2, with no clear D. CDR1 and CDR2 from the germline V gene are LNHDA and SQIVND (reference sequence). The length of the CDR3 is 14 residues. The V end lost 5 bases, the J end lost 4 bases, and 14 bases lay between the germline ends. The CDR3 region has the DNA TGTGCCAGTAGTCACCCGGGGTTCATCTATGGCTACACCTTC. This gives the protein CASSHPGFIYGYTF.

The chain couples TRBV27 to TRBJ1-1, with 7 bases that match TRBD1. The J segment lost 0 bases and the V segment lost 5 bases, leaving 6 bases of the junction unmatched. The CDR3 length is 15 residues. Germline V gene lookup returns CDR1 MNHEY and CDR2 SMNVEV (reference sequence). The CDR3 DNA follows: TGTGCCAGCAGTCTGGACAGGACATTGAACACTGAAGCTTTCTTT. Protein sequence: CASSLDRTLNTEAFF.

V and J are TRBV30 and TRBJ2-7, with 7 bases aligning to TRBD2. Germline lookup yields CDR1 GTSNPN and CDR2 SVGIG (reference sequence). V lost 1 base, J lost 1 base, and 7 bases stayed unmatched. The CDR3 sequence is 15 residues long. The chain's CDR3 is CAWSGKLAYSYEQYF. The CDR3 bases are TGTGCCTGGAGTGGTAAACTAGCGTATTCCTACGAGCAGTACTTC.

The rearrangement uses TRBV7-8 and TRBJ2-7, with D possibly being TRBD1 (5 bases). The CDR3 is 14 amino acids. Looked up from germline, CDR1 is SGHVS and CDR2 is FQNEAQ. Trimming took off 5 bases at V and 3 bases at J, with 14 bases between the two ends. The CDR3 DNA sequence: TGTGCCAGCAGCCATGTTGAAGGGGACTACGAGCAGTACTTC. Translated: CASSHVEGDYEQYF.

CDR3 in amino acids: CASSPADRADYEQYF. For the CDR3, the DNA is TGTGCCAGCAGCCCGGCGGACAGGGCGGACTACGAGCAGTACTTC. The chain has TRBV5-6 and TRBJ2-7; 8 bases line up with TRBD1. V was clipped by 4 bases and J by 3 bases; unmatched bases: 9. In germline, CDR1 is SGHDT, CDR2 YYEEEE. The CDR3 sequence is 15 residues long.

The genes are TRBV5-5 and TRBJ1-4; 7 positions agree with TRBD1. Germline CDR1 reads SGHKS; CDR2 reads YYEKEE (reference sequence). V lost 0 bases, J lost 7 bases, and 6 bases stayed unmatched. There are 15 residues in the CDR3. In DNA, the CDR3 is TGTGCCAGCAGCTTGGTTGCAGGGGGTAGTGAAAAACTGTTTTTT. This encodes CASSLVAGGSEKLFF.

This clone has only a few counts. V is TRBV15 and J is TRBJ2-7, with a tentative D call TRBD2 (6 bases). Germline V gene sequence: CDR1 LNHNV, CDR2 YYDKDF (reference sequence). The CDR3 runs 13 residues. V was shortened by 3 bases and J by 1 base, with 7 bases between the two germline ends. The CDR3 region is CATSRDYSYEQYF. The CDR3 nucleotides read TGTGCCACCAGCAGGGACTATTCCTACGAGCAGTACTTC. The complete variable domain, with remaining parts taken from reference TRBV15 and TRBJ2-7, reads DAMVIQNPRYQVTQFGKPVTLSCSQTLNHNVMYWYQQKSSQAPKLLFHYYDKDFNNEADTPDNFQSRRPNTSFCFLDIRSPGLGDTAMYLCATSRDYSYEQYFGPGTRLTVT.

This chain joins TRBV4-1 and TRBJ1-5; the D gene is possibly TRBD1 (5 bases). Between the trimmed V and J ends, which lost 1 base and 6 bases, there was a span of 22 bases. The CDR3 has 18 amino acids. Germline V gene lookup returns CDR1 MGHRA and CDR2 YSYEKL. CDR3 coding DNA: TGCGCCAGCAGCCAAGGTTCGGCGCGGCAGGGACTTAGTCAGCCCCAGCATTTT. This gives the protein CASSQGSARQGLSQPQHF.